The TCR beta chain under discussion was sequenced for a study of low-dose radiotherapy and immunotherapy resistance in tumors (dated by TCRdb to about 2022). General notes on the study: Cohort 1 received 0.5 Gy per fraction every 2 weeks, with a prescribed total PTV dose of 6.5 Gy. In Cohort 2, 1 Gy per fraction was delivered every two weeks, for a total of 13 Gy over 26 weeks. Every two weeks, patients got intravenous cyclophosphamide at 200 mg/m2, given one day ahead of each radiation and immunotherapy administration. The trial did not randomize participants into treatment groups. Aspirin 300 mg was taken orally once daily by patients for four cycles, starting on cycle 1 day 1. Patients were given nivolumab as a 240 mg flat dose every two weeks and ipilimumab at 1 mg/kg every six weeks, with both drugs delivered intravenously. Eight patients were included in the translational analysis, namely three from the first dose cohort plus the first five from the second dose cohort.

The germline V gene (reference sequence) provides CDR1 SEHNR and CDR2 FQNEAQ. From the cysteine up to the phenylalanine, the CDR3 has a length of 15 residues. Only CDR3 DNA is held: 45 bases, read in frame from base 1. V is pared back by 2 bases and J by 12 bases, with 20 bases lying between the germline termini. TCRdb shows the sequencer as Illumina HiSeq 2500. To make first-strand cDNA, Superscript III was used along with a set of TRAV- and TRBV-specific primers so that both the TCRalpha and TCRbeta chains were covered. TCRs were amplified for 15 to 20 PCR cycles with Phusion, using a constant-region primer paired with the adapter attached to the V primers. The MessageAmp II aRNA Amplification Kit was used to amplify the isolated mRNA, with in vitro transcription run for about 15 hours at 37 degrees C. mRNA for TCR sequencing was isolated with the Dynabeads mRNA DIRECT Purification Kit. Indexed Illumina adapters were added in a second approximately 26-cycle Phusion PCR, and the resulting products were purified with AMPure XP beads. The authors processed their data as follows. Using custom Perl scripts, TCR sequences encoding the same protein were pooled, out-of-frame sequences were removed, and the abundance of each clonotype was computed. TCR sequences supported by only a single read were excluded from analysis. The metrics used to describe the repertoires included Shannon entropy, Gini index, clonality, richness, and the frequency of TCRs shared between repertoires. Starting from the raw public reads, TCRdb applied fastp trimming at Q25, assembled clones with MiXCR and retained in-frame beta chains. One record per CDR3 amino acid sequence lists the most common genes and DNA. TCRdb's processing, not the study's, gives the V and J calls here. The sample records about 91,000 distinct CDR3 sequences, 20% to 25% of which are singletons. Jointly, the top ten make up roughly 13% of the sample.

The sample's time point, from its label and the paper: after trial treatment. The treatment or condition label here, explained by the study, means: LDRT plus nivolumab, ipilimumab, low-dose cyclophosphamide and aspirin (RACIN trial). The donors came from RACIN, which was a single-arm phase I dose-escalation trial that paired nivolumab and ipilimumab with aspirin, low-dose cyclophosphamide and low-dose radiotherapy. Eligible patients had advanced, TIL-negative solid tumors. This clonotype was observed at least ten times. The specificity of this receptor is unknown. Base-call qualities are not available, and no considerably larger clone is one nucleotide away.

The TCR was taken from a female donor with ovarian cancer. Sequenced here: PBMCs, sampled after low-dose radiotherapy plus immunotherapy. Rearrangement joined TRBV7-9 to TRBJ2-1; a tentative D call is TRBD2 (6 bases match). The DNA reads as follows: TGTGCCAGCAGCTTAAGTTCTACGGGAGAGGCGTCGCAGTTCTTC. It codes for CASSLSSTGEASQFF.